This T cell receptor beta chain is drawn from a study of a mutant IDH1 vaccine in newly diagnosed glioma. In the study overall: Treated patients, 62.5% male and approximately 38% female, averaged about 42 years of age. Prior therapy was radiotherapy, temozolomide, or both; most received both. Findings and limits, study-wide: The occurrence of vaccine-induced immune responses was seen in 80% to 95% of patients.

As to this clone: Its target is not known.

Germline-derived CDR1 and CDR2 are MGHDK and SYGVNS. The CDR3 extends over 16 amino acids. The germline V and J ends were trimmed by 2 bases and 0 bases, with 14 bases remaining between them. The repertoire was sequenced with immunoSEQ multiplex PCR; TCRdb's copy has only in-frame clones and lacks some. The data contain tens of thousands of clones, about four fifths of them singletons. Noted time point: baseline, week 1 (first vaccination visit). This sample's treatment: pre-vaccination baseline after standard-of-care therapy. V and J are TRBV25-1 and TRBJ2-7; D is possibly TRBD2 (5 bases). Sequences were derived from PBMCs, sampled from a glioma patient treated with radiotherapy, temozolomide or both. This TCR derives from a man in his forties or fifties with glioma. The CDR3 DNA follows: TGTGCCAGCAGTGAAAGCGGCTCGCACAGCTCCTACGAGCAGTACTTC. Amino acid sequence: CASSESGSHSSYEQYF.